This entry concerns a single T cell receptor (beta chain). The antigen remains undetermined. This sample was included in a study of radiotherapy plus CTLA-4 blockade in lung cancer. Looking at the study overall: An objective response was seen in roughly 20% of patients, and disease control in about 31%. Study results and caveats: Early clonal dynamics of blood T cells, together with interferon-beta, were reported as the best response predictor. Blood saw expansion of tumor-derived TCR clones after radiotherapy plus ipilimumab.

CDR3 size: 16 residues. Germline V gives CDR1 KGHSH, CDR2 LQKENI. V gave up 1 base and J gave up 2 bases, with 13 bases separating them. Measured with immunoSEQ multiplex PCR; TCRdb has only the in-frame clones, and not every one. The sample lists approximately 57,000 clones, approximately 82% occurring once. The chain employs TRBV18 and TRBJ2-3; a weak D match, TRBD2 (5 bases). This specimen consisted of peripheral blood, obtained from a patient treated with radiotherapy plus ipilimumab. This clonotype originated in a human donor with non-small cell lung cancer whose response to radiotherapy plus ipilimumab could not be evaluated. The CDR3 reads CASSPLRGPNTDTQYF. The DNA for the CDR3 is TGTGCCAGCTCACCACTCCGGGGTCCGAACACAGATACGCAGTATTTT.